These 14 T cell receptor beta chains came from one sample sequenced in a study of somatic mutations in cytotoxic T cells in rheumatoid arthritis. TCRdb's table, derived via immunoSEQ multiplex PCR, lists solely in-frame clones and lacks some. The sample yields about 10,000 clones, over 75% seen once. Source material: CD8+ T cells sorted from blood. These receptors all come from a woman aged 50 to 60 in good health.

This chain uses TRBV6-6 with TRBJ2-2; D perhaps matches TRBD2 (5 bases). Germline lookup yields CDR1 MNHNY and CDR2 SVGAGI (reference sequence). The CDR3 is made up of 13 amino acids. V lost 6 bases, J lost 5 bases, and 10 bases lay in between. This CDR3 reads CASSHPGTGELFF. The CDR3 DNA reads as TGTGCCAGCAGCCACCCGGGGACCGGGGAGCTGTTTTTT.

The rearrangement joins TRBV4-2 to TRBJ2-3, with 8 positions matching TRBD2. V was pared by 3 bases and J by 1 base, with 6 bases of the junction left unmatched. Germline V gene lookup returns CDR1 LGHNA and CDR2 YNFKEQ. The CDR3 loop spans 16 amino acids. The CDR3 here is CASSHPRGGGTDTQYF. The CDR3 DNA reads TGTGCCAGCAGCCACCCCCGGGGGGGCGGCACAGATACGCAGTATTTT.

The CDR3 region has the DNA TGCGCCAGCAGCAGTGAGCGGGAGGGTGGAGATACGCAGTATTTT. This codes for CASSSEREGGDTQYF. The chain is built from TRBV5-1 and TRBJ2-3; 10 nucleotides agree with TRBD2. V gave up 4 bases and J gave up 5 bases; unmatched junction bases: 7. The V gene's germline CDR1 is SGHRS and CDR2 YFSETQ. The CDR3 runs to 15 residues. Complete variable domain (other parts from reference TRBV5-1 and TRBJ2-3): KAGVTQTPRYLIKTRGQQVTLSCSPISGHRSVSWYQQTPGQGLQFLFEYFSETQRNKGNFPGRFSGRQFSNSRSEMNVSTLELGDSALYLCASSSEREGGDTQYFGPGTRLTVL.

The chain uses TRBV28 and TRBJ2-7; 8 nucleotides match TRBD1. The CDR3 covers 15 residues. Germline values: CDR1 MDHEN, CDR2 SYDVKM. J lost 4 bases, V lost 5 bases, and 10 bases had no gene match. CDR3 residues: CASSLTGTGEYEQYF. CDR3 DNA: TGTGCCAGCAGTCTTACCGGGACAGGAGAATACGAGCAGTACTTC.

This clone has a single count. Here the CDR3 reads CATSPGMVRSYEQYF. CDR3 coding DNA: TGTGCCACCAGCCCGGGGATGGTACGCTCCTACGAGCAGTACTTC. The rearrangement uses TRBV15 and TRBJ2-7; D perhaps matches TRBD2 (5 bases). CDR3 size: 15 residues. Trimming took off 5 bases at V and 0 bases at J, with 14 bases between the two ends. The V gene's germline CDR1 is LNHNV and CDR2 YYDKDF (reference sequence). The whole variable domain, remainder taken from reference TRBV15 and TRBJ2-7, is DAMVIQNPRYQVTQFGKPVTLSCSQTLNHNVMYWYQQKSSQAPKLLFHYYDKDFNNEADTPDNFQSRRPNTSFCFLDIRSPGLGDTAMYLCATSPGMVRSYEQYFGPGTRLTVT.

The genes are TRBV7-3 and TRBJ1-1; 8 nucleotides match TRBD1. J was trimmed by 3 bases and V by 4 bases; bases with no gene match: 7. Germline CDR1 is SGHTA and CDR2 is FQGTGA. This CDR3 has 15 residues. CDR3 in DNA: TGTGCCAGCAGCTCCACAGGGGGACAGGACACTGAAGCTTTCTTT. This gives the protein CASSSTGGQDTEAFF. The whole variable domain, filled in from reference TRBV7-3 and TRBJ1-1, reads GAGVSQTPSNKVTEKGKYVELRCDPISGHTALYWYRQSLGQGPEFLIYFQGTGAADDSGLPNDRFFAVRPEGSVSTLKIQRTERGDSAVYLCASSSTGGQDTEAFFGQGTRLTVV.

The chain employs TRBV2 and TRBJ1-2; D might be TRBD1 (6 bases). Trimming stripped 1 base from V and 6 bases from J, with 15 bases between. This CDR3 region has 15 residues. In germline, CDR1 is SNHLY, CDR2 FYNNEI. The CDR3 sequence: CASSEEVQGGDGYTF. CDR3 in DNA: TGTGCCAGCAGTGAAGAGGTACAGGGAGGGGATGGCTACACCTTC.

This clone was counted a few times. The chain uses TRBV5-4 and TRBJ1-2; D not certain. From germline, CDR1 is SGHNT and CDR2 YYREEE (reference sequence). The V gene lost 4 bases and the J gene lost 6 bases, with 13 bases spanning the gap. The CDR3 runs to 13 residues. CDR3 loop: CASSPGRSDGYTF. As DNA, the CDR3 is TGTGCCAGCAGCCCTGGGAGATCCGATGGCTACACCTTC.

A single count supports this clone. V gene TRBV11-3 combines with J gene TRBJ1-2; a weak D match, TRBD1 (6 bases). The CDR3 is 17 residues long. V was pared by 5 bases and J by 8 bases, with 27 bases between. Germline V gives CDR1 SGHNT, CDR2 YENEEA. In DNA, the CDR3 is TGTGCCAGCAGCCTACCGTCGGGCTCAGGGGTCGTAGGGGGCTACACCTTC. Its protein product is CASSLPSGSGVVGGYTF.

The chain has TRBV5-3 and TRBJ2-5; D may be TRBD2 (5 bases). TRBV5-3 is placed among ORFs of uncertain function. The CDR3 is 16 amino acids. V lost 2 bases to trimming and J lost 2 bases, with 16 bases between them. The CDR3 nucleotides read TGTGCCAGAAGCTTTCGCTTCCGACGGGAACAAGAGACCCAGTACTTC. The encoded protein is CARSFRFRREQETQYF.

This sequence joins TRBV6-1 and TRBJ2-7; 11 bases line up with TRBD2. The CDR3 runs 16 residues. The V segment lost 1 base and the J segment 2 bases; nucleotides outside the gene matches: 4. Germline V gene data show CDR1 as MNHNS and CDR2 as SASEGT. DNA of the CDR3: TGTGCCAGCAGTGAAGGTTATAGCGGGGGGGCCTACGAGCAGTACTTC. Its protein is CASSEGYSGGAYEQYF.

The V gene is TRBV27, the J gene TRBJ2-3, with D possibly matching TRBD1 (5 bases). Germline V gene sequence: CDR1 MNHEY, CDR2 SMNVEV (reference sequence). V was pared by 2 bases and J by 4 bases, with 16 bases between. The CDR3 is 16 amino acids. CDR3 DNA: TGTGCCAGCAGTTTAATCCAGGGTTTAGGGGCAGATACGCAGTATTTT. It is translated as CASSLIQGLGADTQYF.

The chain is built from TRBV6-1 and TRBJ2-1, with 11 bases aligning to TRBD2. The junction had 1 base not matched to a gene; V was cut back by 0 bases and J by 6 bases. CDR1 and CDR2 from the germline V gene are MNHNS and SASEGT. This CDR3 comprises 15 residues. The CDR3: CASSEASGGANEQFF. The CDR3 DNA sequence: TGTGCCAGCAGTGAAGCTAGCGGGGGGGCCAATGAGCAGTTCTTC.

CDR3 sequence (DNA): TGTGCCAGCAGCAAAGGCGGGGGCCCTGAAGCTTTCTTT. Protein: CASSKGGGPEAFF. J is TRBJ1-1 and V is TRBV21-1. TRBV21-1 is termed a pseudogene. The CDR3 sequence is 13 residues long.